A single T cell receptor beta chain is shown here with its context. This CDR3 region has 20 residues. Generated by immunoSEQ multiplex PCR, the TCRdb table keeps only in-frame clones and is missing some. This table has under 150,000 clones, 85% appearing once. These data come from a study of blood T cell repertoires in COVID-19. The material sequenced was PBMCs or T cells enriched from blood (not recorded which). The TCR comes from a woman aged 40 to 50 who had recovered from COVID-19. J is TRBJ1-1 and V is TRBV21-1; the D call in the table, TRBD1, was not verified against the DNA. TRBV21-1 is a pseudogene locus. CDR3 amino acids: CASSSYGPLDRGFMNTEAFF. In nucleotides, the CDR3 is TGTGCCAGCAGCTCATATGGACCATTGGACAGAGGGTTCATGAACACTGAAGCTTTCTTT.